This is a list of T cell receptor beta chains from one sample in a study of T cells in Graves' hyperthyroidism and ophthalmopathy. TCRdb reprocessed the multiplex PCR reads with MiXCR, giving one entry per CDR3 protein. The sample contains about 250,000 distinct CDR3 sequences, around 26% of which appear only once. Sample: blood. The origin of the receptors is a woman aged 35 to 49 with Graves' ophthalmopathy. Both conserved end residues are part of each CDR3. D genes are given only for firm matches. Size is omitted from some rows. Given values are once, few, many or a class for expanded clones.

>TRBJ2-5|TRBD2|TRBV4-1|many
TGCGCCAGCAGCCAACTACTAGCGGGGCGCGGAGAGACCCAGTACTTC
CASSQLLAGRGETQYF
>TRBJ1-5|.|TRBV7-2|many
TGTGCCAGCAGCTTAGTGGGAGGGGGCAATCAGCCCCAGCATTTT
CASSLVGGGNQPQHF
>TRBJ1-5|TRBD1|TRBV18|many
TGTGCCAGCTCACCGGGGACAGATCAGCCCCAGCATTTT
CASSPGTDQPQHF
>TRBJ1-1|.|TRBV6-1|many
TGTGCCAGCAGTGAACCCCGGGACACTGAAGCTTTCTTT
CASSEPRDTEAFF
>TRBJ2-3|TRBD2|TRBV20-1|many
TGCAGTGCTAGGGGCAGGCCGGGACTAGCAATAGATACGCAGTATTTT
CSARGRPGLAIDTQYF
>TRBJ2-5|.|TRBV15|once
TGTGCCACCAGCAGCGGGAAAGGAGTGTTCTGGAAGACCCAGTACTTC
CATSSGKGVFWKTQYF
>TRBJ1-5|.|TRBV20-1|many
TGCAGTGCTGGAGACTTTAGCAATCAGCCCCAGCATTTT
CSAGDFSNQPQHF
>TRBJ1-5|TRBD1|TRBV12-3/TRBV12-4|many
TGTGCCAGCAGCCCGGACAGGGGGGGCAATCAGCCCCAGCATTTT
CASSPDRGGNQPQHF
>TRBJ2-5|TRBD2|TRBV7-2|many
TGTGCCAGCAGCTTAGCACCCGGGAGGGCTGAGACCCAGTACTTC
CASSLAPGRAETQYF
>TRBJ2-7|TRBD2|TRBV11-3|many
TGTGCCAGCAGCTTAGTCAGCGGGAGGGCCTTGGAGTACGAGCAGTACTTC
CASSLVSGRALEYEQYF
>TRBJ2-7|.|TRBV2|many
TGTGCCAGCACTAGCTACGAGCAGTACTTC
CASTSYEQYF
>TRBJ2-5|TRBD2|TRBV9|many
TGTGCCAGCAGCTCAGACCCTTTACTAGCGGGCCAAGAGACCCAGTACTTC
CASSSDPLLAGQETQYF
>TRBJ2-2|.|TRBV18|many
TGTGCCAGCTCACCTCTGGATTACGGCGGGGAGCTGTTTTTT
CASSPLDYGGELFF
>TRBJ2-2|TRBD2|TRBV20-1|many
TGCAGTGCTAGAGGACTAGCGGCGGGCCTAAACACCGGGGAGCTGTTTTTT
CSARGLAAGLNTGELFF
>TRBJ2-7|TRBD2|TRBV12-3/TRBV12-4|many
TGTGCCAGCAGTCTTGGGACTAGCGGATTAACCTACGAGCAGTACTTC
CASSLGTSGLTYEQYF
>TRBJ2-7|TRBD1|TRBV6-1|.
TGTGCCAGCGGGGAACAGGGGTGGGAGCAGTACTTC
CASGEQGWEQYF
>TRBJ2-7|.|TRBV12-3/TRBV12-4|.
TGTGCCAGCAGTTTAAGGGGGGGGGCGGACAAGGGCGCCCCCTACGAGCAGTGCTTC
CASSLRGGADKGAPYEQCF
>TRBJ2-7|.|TRBV7-2|.
TGTGCCAGCAGCTATTCGACTGCTATTCGGAACGAGCAGTACTTC
CASSYSTAIRNEQYF
>TRBJ2-7|TRBD1|TRBV7-2|many
TGTGCCAGCAGCTTCCGGGACAGGGGACAGCAGTACTTC
CASSFRDRGQQYF
>TRBJ1-5|.|TRBV27|many
TGTGCCAGCAGTTTATGGGGGGGGGATCAGCCCCAGCATTTT
CASSLWGGDQPQHF
>TRBJ2-5|.|TRBV12-3/TRBV12-4|many
TGTGCCAGCAGTTTACAGGGCGGGTACCAAGAGACCCAGTACTTC
CASSLQGGYQETQYF
>TRBJ2-2|TRBD2|TRBV27|many
TGTGCCAGCAGTTTCCGAGGGACTAGCGGGAGATGGGGCACCGGGGAGCTGTTTTTT
CASSFRGTSGRWGTGELFF
>TRBJ2-7|.|TRBV6-1|many
TGTGCCAGCAGTCTCGCCTGGCCAGGCCCGTACGAGCAGTACTTC
CASSLAWPGPYEQYF
>TRBJ2-7|TRBD2|TRBV19|.
TGTGCCAGTAGTAACAGCGGGAGGGACTACGAGCAGTACTTC
CASSNSGRDYEQYF
>TRBJ1-2|.|TRBV3-1|many
TGTGCCAGCAGCCAAGGAGGGGCTAGCTATGGCTACACCTTC
CASSQGGASYGYTF
>TRBJ1-1|.|TRBV30|many
TGTGCCTGGGGGCGGAACACTGAAGCTTTCTTT
CAWGRNTEAFF
>TRBJ2-3|.|TRBV20-1|many
TGCAGTGCTAGAGATCTTGACACTAGGTCCCGCACAGATACGCAGTATTTT
CSARDLDTRSRTDTQYF
>TRBJ2-7|.|TRBV12-3/TRBV12-4|.
TGTGCCATACGGACAGACTACGAGCAGTACTTC
CAIRTDYEQYF
>TRBJ1-2|TRBD1|TRBV27|many
TGTGCCAGCAGTTTAACCACAGGGGGGTATGGCTACACCTTC
CASSLTTGGYGYTF
>TRBJ1-2|.|TRBV28|many
TGTGCCAGCACCGGAGGGGGGGCGCGCGGCTACACCTTC
CASTGGGARGYTF
>TRBJ2-5|.|TRBV28|many
TGTGCCAGCACCTACAGGGATATGAGAGAGACCCAGTACTTC
CASTYRDMRETQYF
>TRBJ1-1|.|TRBV7-2|.
TGTGCCAGCAGCCCCTTGAACACGAACACTGAAGCTTTCTTT
CASSPLNTNTEAFF
>TRBJ2-7|TRBD1|TRBV28|many
TGTGCCAGCATTCCCAGGACAGGGCGATACTTC
CASIPRTGRYF
>TRBJ2-7|TRBD1|TRBV19|many
TGTGCCAGTACCCCCACAGGGGTAGGTTCCTACGAGCAGTACTTC
CASTPTGVGSYEQYF
>TRBJ1-2|TRBD1|TRBV12-3/TRBV12-4|.
TGTGCCAGCAGCCCTCCAGGGACAGCCATTTCGAGGAACTATGGCTACACCTTC
CASSPPGTAISRNYGYTF
>TRBJ2-2|.|TRBV5-1|.
TGCGCCAGCAGCCGGGACTCCGGAACCGGGGAGCTGTTTTTT
CASSRDSGTGELFF
>TRBJ2-7|.|TRBV13|.
TGTGTCAGCAGCTTAGGAACTAACGAGCAGTACTTC
CVSSLGTNEQYF
>TRBJ2-5|.|TRBV15|many
TGTGCCACCAGCAGCGGGAGTAGGGGAGAGACCCAGTACTTC
CATSSGSRGETQYF
>TRBJ2-7|TRBD1|TRBV27|many
TGTGCCAGCCGCCGGACAGGGGATACCTACGAGCAGTACTTC
CASRRTGDTYEQYF
>TRBJ1-2|.|TRBV28|many
TGTGCCAGCAGTTTGAATGAGGGGGGCTACACCTTC
CASSLNEGGYTF